The 16 T cell receptor beta chains listed next were all sequenced from one sample in a study of T cells in pancreatic ductal adenocarcinoma (dated by TCRdb to 2016 to 2017). Pancreatic ductal adenocarcinoma patients who had undergone surgery without neoadjuvant therapy were selected. Libraries were constructed by the immunoSEQ multiplex PCR assay. This is the immuneACCESS table as TCRdb keeps it, with only in-frame sequences that have V and J called. A part of the clones is gone; compared with another copy, unresolved V genes explain less than half, and the rest is unexplained. In this sample the table shows over 15,000 clones, approximately 91% of which occur a single time. The ten largest make up over 0.9% of the sample. Sequencing was performed on PBMCs. The receptors stem from a human donor with pancreatic ductal adenocarcinoma.

The sample holds one count of this clone. This chain connects TRBV7-2 to TRBJ2-1, with D possibly TRBD1 on 5 matching bases. V lost 1 base, J lost 2 bases, and 12 bases lay in between. The CDR3 has 16 amino acids. Germline V gives CDR1 SGHTA, CDR2 FQGNSA. The CDR3, as DNA: TGTGCCAGCAGCTTAGGGGGCAGCCGGGCCTACAATGAGCAGTTCTTC. The encoded protein is CASSLGGSRAYNEQFF.

V is TRBV6-1 and J is TRBJ1-5; D is undetermined. Germline CDR1 MNHNS, CDR2 SASEGT. This CDR3 is built from 16 residues. The V end was cut by 2 bases, the J end by 1 base, with 12 bases between. CDR3 sequence: CASSEFGMLSNQPQHF. DNA of the CDR3: TGTGCCAGCAGTGAATTTGGCATGCTGAGCAATCAGCCCCAGCATTTT.

This clone was recorded once. The V and J genes are TRBV4-2 and TRBJ2-1, with D perhaps matching TRBD1 (5 bases). V lost 2 bases to trimming and J lost 6 bases, with 11 bases between them. The CDR3 extends over 14 amino acids. Germline CDR1 is LGHNA and CDR2 is YNFKEQ. The CDR3 spells CASSQMGRVNEQFF. CDR3 nucleotides: TGTGCCAGCAGCCAAATGGGCAGGGTCAATGAGCAGTTCTTC.

The rearrangement joins TRBV7-6 to TRBJ1-2, with TRBD1 as a possible D gene (5 bases). CDR3 size: 15 residues. Germline V gene sequence: CDR1 SGHVS, CDR2 FNYEAQ. V lost 5 bases, J lost 0 bases, and 13 bases lay in between. CDR3 sequence reads: CASSRDSPPNYGYTF. For the CDR3, the DNA is TGTGCCAGCAGCCGCGACAGCCCGCCTAACTATGGCTACACCTTC. The entire variable domain, with the rest obtained from reference TRBV7-6 and TRBJ1-2, is as follows: GAGVSQSPRYKVTKRGQDVALRCDPISGHVSLYWYRQALGQGPEFLTYFNYEAQQDKSGLPNDRFSAERPEGSISTLTIQRTEQRDSAMYRCASSRDSPPNYGYTFGSGTRLTVV.

The chain has TRBV28 and TRBJ1-1; maybe TRBD1 (6 bases). The germline gives CDR1 MDHEN, CDR2 SYDVKM. CDR3 length: 14 residues. V lost 7 bases and J lost 4, with 16 bases in between. CDR3 sequence (DNA): TGTGCCAGCATGGAGACAGGACCTAGCACTGAAGCTTTCTTT. It yields the protein CASMETGPSTEAFF.

V gene TRBV7-2 combines with J gene TRBJ1-1; the match to TRBD1 covers 7 bases. The junction had 9 bases not matched to a gene; V was cut back by 3 bases and J by 11 bases. The CDR3 extends over 13 amino acids. Germline lookup yields CDR1 SGHTA and CDR2 FQGNSA. The CDR3 protein is CASSFGGDRDAFF. The DNA for the CDR3 is TGTGCCAGCAGCTTTGGGGGTGACAGGGATGCTTTCTTT. Combining the CDR3 with reference TRBV7-2 and TRBJ1-1 gives the whole variable domain GAGVSQSPSNKVTEKGKDVELRCDPISGHTALYWYRQSLGQGLEFLIYFQGNSAPDKSGLPSDRFSAERTGGSVSTLTIQRTQQEDSAVYLCASSFGGDRDAFFGQGTRLTVV.

The chain is built from TRBV6-5 and TRBJ2-7; D remains ambiguous. The CDR3 has 15 residues. The V and J ends lost 2 bases and 1 base respectively, with 12 bases between them. Germline CDR1 MNHEY, CDR2 SVGAGI. The CDR3: CASSYPSRLSYEQYF. The CDR3 bases are TGTGCCAGCAGTTACCCCAGCAGGCTATCCTACGAGCAGTACTTC.

The genes are TRBV7-9 and TRBJ1-1; D not resolved. The CDR3 has 13 amino acids. The germline gives CDR1 SEHNR, CDR2 FQNEAQ (reference sequence). With 5 bases removed from V and 1 base from J, the gap between germline ends came to 8 bases. This CDR3 reads CASSAGWNTEAFF. The CDR3 DNA is TGTGCCAGCAGCGCCGGGTGGAACACTGAAGCTTTCTTT.

In this sample, this clone turned up once. The chain has TRBV6-1 and TRBJ1-5, with a weak D call TRBD1 (5 bases). The CDR3 is made up of 15 amino acids. V dropped 1 base and J dropped 5 bases, with 12 bases sitting between them. In germline, CDR1 is MNHNS, CDR2 SASEGT. The CDR3 DNA reads as TGTGCCAGCAGTGAAGGGGGGGGTTCCTATCAGCCCCAGCATTTT. It translates to CASSEGGGSYQPQHF.

This clone was seen only once. The chain uses TRBV28 and TRBJ2-7; 8 positions match TRBD2. From germline, CDR1 is MDHEN and CDR2 SYDVKM. The CDR3 has 15 residues. The trim removed 6 bases at V and 5 bases at J, leaving 12 bases unmatched. CDR3 residues: CASRNPGTSVNEQYF. CDR3 coding DNA: TGTGCCAGCAGGAACCCCGGGACTAGTGTCAACGAGCAGTACTTC.

The chain employs TRBV14 and TRBJ2-5; D is ambiguous. Germline values: CDR1 SGHDN, CDR2 FVKESK. The CDR3 is made up of 14 amino acids. The V gene lost 4 bases and the J gene lost 1 base, with 10 bases spanning the gap. The CDR3 DNA sequence: TGTGCCAGCAGCCCCATCCAGATCCAAGAGACCCAGTACTTC. Encoded protein: CASSPIQIQETQYF.

The chain couples TRBV9 to TRBJ1-1; D is possibly TRBD1 (5 bases). V gave up 3 bases and J gave up 5 bases, with 11 bases separating them. The CDR3 runs to 13 residues. Germline CDR1 SGDLS, CDR2 YYNGEE. CDR3 sequence reads: CASSASRETEAFF. For the CDR3, the DNA is TGTGCCAGCAGCGCGAGCAGGGAAACTGAAGCTTTCTTT.

CDR3 in amino acids: CASSVWDRGHEQYF. The CDR3 coding sequence is TGTGCCAGCAGCGTATGGGACAGGGGCCACGAGCAGTACTTC. The chain combines TRBV9 with TRBJ2-7; 10 bases line up with TRBD1. Germline V gene lookup returns CDR1 SGDLS and CDR2 YYNGEE. This CDR3 contains 14 residues. V was pared by 1 base and J by 5 bases, with 3 bases of the junction left unmatched.

The V and J genes are TRBV6-1 and TRBJ1-1; TRBD1 aligns across 10 bases. The CDR3 has 14 amino acids. Germline lookup yields CDR1 MNHNS and CDR2 SASEGT. The junction had 4 bases not matched to a gene; V was cut back by 5 bases and J by 4 bases. The CDR3 coding sequence is TGTGCCAGCAGTTGGACAGGGGGGAGCACTGAAGCTTTCTTT. Its protein is CASSWTGGSTEAFF.

V and J are TRBV5-6 and TRBJ2-5; 8 nucleotides match TRBD1. Germline-derived CDR1 and CDR2 are SGHDT and YYEEEE. This CDR3 region has 14 residues. The J segment lost 5 bases and the V segment lost 4 bases, leaving 7 bases of the junction unmatched. The CDR3 DNA is TGTGCCAGCAGCCTAGGACAGGGCGGCGAGACCCAGTACTTC. This sequence encodes CASSLGQGGETQYF.

The V and J genes are TRBV23-1 and TRBJ2-7; the D gene is possibly TRBD1 (5 bases). TRBV23-1 is classed as an ORF, of uncertain function. The V end was cut by 0 bases, the J end by 5 bases, with 14 bases between. The CDR3 loop spans 15 amino acids. CDR3 protein: CASSQSGVTEDEQYF. The DNA of the CDR3 is TGCGCCAGCAGTCAATCGGGCGTGACAGAGGACGAGCAGTACTTC.